A single sample is the source of the 10 T cell receptor beta chains below, sequenced in a study of spatial heterogeneity in lung cancer. For these receptors, no antigen is known. Specified time point: sample taken at primary tumor resection. TCRdb reprocessed the 5' RACE reads with MiXCR, giving one entry per CDR3 protein. The sample contains over 1,000 distinct CDR3 sequences, around 29% of which appear only once. Study observations and caveats: Counts of expanded intratumoral alpha and beta TCRs tracked tumor mutation counts.

The sequences come from lung tumor tissue, collected at surgery. These receptors originate from a male donor with early-stage non-small cell lung cancer.

By its share, this clonotype is large. This beta chain slipped into a library made for alpha chains as a stray read, so its size is not meaningful. V usage is TRBV7-3 and J usage is TRBJ2-3; D call uncertain. There are 13 residues in the CDR3. Germline CDR1 is SGHTA and CDR2 is FQGTGA. V shed 3 bases and J shed 1 base, with 5 bases lying between them. The CDR3 protein is CASSFSGTDTQYF. The CDR3 nucleotides are TGTGCCAGCAGCTTCTCCGGCACAGATACGCAGTATTTT.

Comment on this clonotype: This beta chain was picked up by a library intended for alpha chains and is off target, so its count carries little meaning. The CDR3, as DNA: TGTGCCAGCAGTCAGACAGGGAAAACCCAGTACTTC. Protein product: CASSQTGKTQYF. V usage is TRBV28 and J usage is TRBJ2-5; 7 nucleotides line up with TRBD1. CDR3 size: 12 residues. Looked up from germline, CDR1 is MDHEN and CDR2 is SYDVKM. Trimming removed 5 bases from V and 8 bases from J; junction bases left unmatched: 5. Full variable domain (outside the CDR3, taken from reference TRBV28 and TRBJ2-5): DVKVTQSSRYLVKRTGEKVFLECVQDMDHENMFWYRQDPGLGLRLIYFSYDVKMKEKGDIPEGYSVSREKKERFSLILESASTNQTSMYLCASSQTGKTQYFGPGTRLLVL.

As to this clonotype: As an off-target read in a library built for alpha chains, this beta chain has a frequency of little significance. V and J are TRBV18 and TRBJ2-7; no definite D call. In germline, CDR1 is KGHSH, CDR2 LQKENI. Trimming took 6 bases from V and 3 from J, leaving 15 bases between them. This CDR3 contains 14 residues. CDR3 nucleotide sequence: TGTGCCAGCTCCCGAATAGAGAAGGGCTACGAGCAGTACTTC. Residues: CASSRIEKGYEQYF.

By proportion, this clonotype is large (0.1 to 1%). Being off target in a library aimed at alpha chains, this beta chain has a size of little meaning. V is TRBV20-1 and J is TRBJ2-5; D may be TRBD1 (6 bases). The CDR3 has 20 amino acids. Germline CDR1 and CDR2: DFQATT and SNEGSKA (reference sequence). The ends were cut back, 5 bases at V and 1 base at J, with 32 bases in the middle. CDR3 DNA: TGCAGTGCTTTTAGCCGGCGGACACTGGAGGTCCAGGGGATCCAAGAGACCCAGTACTTC. Its protein product is CSAFSRRTLEVQGIQETQYF.

This clonotype showed up just a few times. The size of this beta chain means little, since it is a stray read in a library made for alpha chains. V gene TRBV20-1 combines with J gene TRBJ2-1; D may be TRBD1 (5 bases). CDR1 is DFQATT, CDR2 SNEGSKA, per germline (reference sequence). Trimming pared 1 base from V and 2 bases from J, leaving 9 bases between. The CDR3 has 14 amino acids. The CDR3 region has the DNA TGCAGTGCTAGAGGGGGCCGGACCTACAATGAGCAGTTCTTC. As protein: CSARGGRTYNEQFF.

As regards this clonotype: Since it is a stray read in a library aimed at alpha chains, this beta chain has a size that is not meaningful. The V call is TRBV28, the J call TRBJ2-7; TRBD1 agrees at 9 bases. The CDR3 has 15 residues. V lost 5 bases, J lost 4 bases, and 9 bases stayed unmatched. Germline CDR1 is MDHEN and CDR2 is SYDVKM. CDR3 bases: TGTGCCAGCAGTGCCTCCGGGACAGGGCGGTACGAGCAGTACTTC. Protein sequence: CASSASGTGRYEQYF.

This clonotype is labeled as large. For a library built for alpha chains, this beta chain is a stray read; little rests on its size. The CDR3 sequence: CASSLYLAGGPVFF. The CDR3 coding sequence is TGTGCCAGCAGCTTATACCTAGCGGGGGGGCCGGTGTTCTTC. V and J are TRBV7-9 and TRBJ2-1; 12 bases align to TRBD2. The ends lost 2 bases at V and 15 bases at J; junction bases unmatched: 8. CDR1 is SEHNR, CDR2 FQNEAQ, per germline (reference sequence). The CDR3 runs 14 residues.

As for this clonotype: In a library made to pick up alpha chains, this beta chain is a stray read with a size that means little. The CDR3 here is CASSQDGGALAKNIQYF. The CDR3 nucleotides are TGTGCCAGCAGCCAAGACGGGGGGGCCCTAGCCAAAAACATTCAGTACTTC. The chain uses TRBV3-1 and TRBJ2-4; 8 bases fit TRBD2. The CDR3 contains 17 residues. CDR1 LGHDT and CDR2 YNNKEL come from the germline V gene (reference sequence). V gave up 0 bases and J gave up 0 bases; unmatched junction bases: 4.

On this clonotype: A library prepared for alpha chains yielded this beta chain as an off-target read; its size is of little meaning. The V call is TRBV28, the J call TRBJ2-3; maybe TRBD2 (6 bases). This CDR3 spans 14 amino acids. V was pared by 6 bases and J by 2 bases, with 12 bases between. The V gene's germline CDR1 is MDHEN and CDR2 SYDVKM. CDR3 nucleotide sequence: TGTGCCAGCAGCATCGGGACTCTCACAGATACGCAGTATTTT. Residues: CASSIGTLTDTQYF.

This clonotype has only a few counts. With the library built for alpha chains, this beta chain is off target and its frequency is not meaningful. This sequence joins TRBV16 and TRBJ2-3; D is unclear. Germline V gene sequence: CDR1 KGHSY, CDR2 FQNENV. This CDR3 has 14 residues. With 1 base removed from V and 2 bases from J, the gap between germline ends came to 7 bases. CDR3 nucleotide sequence: TGTGCCAGCAGCCAATTTACATACACAGATACGCAGTATTTT. Translation: CASSQFTYTDTQYF.